These 15 T cell receptor beta chains originate from one sample sequenced in a study of blood T cell repertoires in COVID-19. The assay was immunoSEQ multiplex PCR, and TCRdb's table has in-frame clones only and misses some. The table records a few hundred thousand clones, approximately 81% of them present only once. Material: peripheral blood. The receptor set was obtained from a woman younger than 30 with acute or convalescent COVID-19.

This rearrangement joins TRBV27 to TRBJ1-1; no clear D. The CDR3 sequence is 11 residues long. Looked up from germline, CDR1 is MNHEY and CDR2 is SMNVEV (reference sequence). Trimming took 9 bases from V and 5 from J, leaving 10 bases between them. CDR3 sequence (DNA): TGTGCCAGTTATCAGGCGACTGAAGCTTTCTTT. Its protein is CASYQATEAFF.

The chain links TRBV18 to TRBJ1-1; 7 bases fit TRBD1. The CDR3 is made up of 18 amino acids. With V trimmed by 3 bases and J by 1 base, 14 bases remained unmatched. CDR1 and CDR2 from the germline V gene are KGHSH and LQKENI. CDR3 DNA sequence: TGTGCCAGCTCACCTGCCGGCCAGTCGGGACAGCGGAACACTGAAGCTTTCTTT. Encoded protein: CASSPAGQSGQRNTEAFF.

The rearrangement joins TRBV7-2 to TRBJ2-3; 7 positions agree with TRBD2. This CDR3 spans 15 amino acids. V gave up 5 bases and J gave up 6 bases; unmatched junction bases: 11. Germline CDR1 reads SGHTA; CDR2 reads FQGNSA. CDR3 sequence reads: CASSPSGNGVDTQYF. The CDR3, as DNA: TGTGCCAGCAGCCCCAGCGGGAATGGGGTCGATACGCAGTATTTT.

This sequence joins TRBV29-1 and TRBJ2-1; tentative D call: TRBD2 (7 bases). Trimming left V 3 bases short and J 6 bases short, with 15 bases between. The CDR3 has 14 residues. The germline V gene has CDR1 SQVTM and CDR2 ANQGSEA. As DNA, the CDR3 is TGCAGCGTTGATAGGGGGGGGAAGGGCAATGAGCAGTTCTTC. Its translation is CSVDRGGKGNEQFF.

The J gene is TRBJ2-1, the V gene TRBV28, with 9 bases identical to TRBD1. Trimming at V came to 4 bases and at J to 7 bases, leaving 11 bases not matched to a gene. CDR1 is MDHEN, CDR2 SYDVKM, per germline. There are 16 residues in the CDR3. The CDR3 region is CASSSLGQGKGNEQFF. DNA for the CDR3: TGTGCCAGCAGTTCTCTGGGACAGGGTAAAGGGAATGAGCAGTTCTTC.

This chain uses TRBV3-1 (or the pseudogene TRBV3-2) with TRBJ1-5; D possibly corresponds to TRBD1 (5 bases). The CDR3 covers 16 residues. CDR1 is LGHDT and CDR2 is YNNKEL in the germline V gene (reference sequence). The V end lost 4 bases, the J end lost 1 base, and 14 bases lay between the germline ends. The CDR3, as DNA: TGTGCCAGCAGCCGGGGCCGGGGGACCAGCAATCAGCCCCAGCATTTT. Its translation is CASSRGRGTSNQPQHF.

V is TRBV7-8 and J is TRBJ2-1; TRBD2 agrees at 7 bases. The germline CDR1 and CDR2 sequences are SGHVS and FQNEAQ. The V gene end was trimmed by 2 bases and the J gene end by 4 bases; junction bases not matched to a gene: 8. The CDR3 has 16 residues. CDR3 loop: CASSLNRGSGYNEQFF. The CDR3 nucleotides read TGTGCCAGCAGCTTAAATCGCGGGAGTGGGTACAATGAGCAGTTCTTC.

The rearrangement links TRBV19 to TRBJ1-6; a weak D match, TRBD1 (6 bases). CDR1 and CDR2 (germline): LNHDA, SQIVND (reference sequence). V gave up 3 bases and J gave up 7 bases, with 13 bases separating them. The CDR3 spans 15 residues. Here the CDR3 reads CASSITGIENSPLHF. CDR3 DNA: TGTGCCAGTAGTATTACAGGGATTGAGAATTCACCCCTCCACTTT.

The V call is TRBV11-2, the J call TRBJ2-2, with TRBD2 matching 14 bases. CDR1 and CDR2 (germline): SGHAT, FQNNGV. CDR3 size: 19 residues. Trimming removed 1 base from V and 5 bases from J; junction bases left unmatched: 9. The CDR3 nucleotides read TGTGCCAGCAGCTTAGGGCGGGGACTAGCGGGAGTACGTACCGGGGAGCTGTTTTTT. This codes for CASSLGRGLAGVRTGELFF.

The chain combines TRBV28 with TRBJ2-7, with D possibly matching TRBD1 (5 bases). Germline V gene sequence: CDR1 MDHEN, CDR2 SYDVKM. This CDR3 is built from 14 residues. V lost 7 bases and J lost 4, with 17 bases in between. CDR3 sequence: CASTPYLGVYEQYF. The CDR3 coding sequence is TGTGCCAGCACCCCATACTTAGGGGTTTACGAGCAGTACTTC.

V usage is TRBV4-1 and J usage is TRBJ2-7, with 8 bases identical to TRBD2. Germline trimming cut 0 bases from V and 4 bases from J; bases unmatched to any gene: 14. This CDR3 comprises 18 residues. The V gene's germline CDR1 is MGHRA and CDR2 YSYEKL. CDR3 amino acids: CASSQDVATSGLGYEQYF. In DNA, the CDR3 is TGCGCCAGCAGCCAAGATGTCGCTACTAGCGGCCTAGGATACGAGCAGTACTTC.

This clone was found many times. Other nucleotide sequences in the sample specify the same CDR3. V is TRBV5-4 and J is TRBJ2-1, with TRBD2 identical over 11 bases. The CDR3 consists of 15 residues. V lost 0 bases to trimming and J lost 7 bases; unmatched junction nucleotides: 3. The V gene's germline CDR1 is SGHNT and CDR2 YYREEE (reference sequence). The CDR3 region has the DNA TGTGCCAGCAGCTTGGGACTAGCGGGAAGGAATGAGCAGTTCTTC. It yields the protein CASSLGLAGRNEQFF.

The V call is TRBV14, the J call TRBJ2-3, with TRBD1 matching over 10 bases. J gave up 1 base and V 4 bases, and 11 bases lay outside the gene matches. Per the germline V gene, CDR1 is SGHDN and CDR2 is FVKESK. This CDR3 region has 18 residues. The DNA of the CDR3 is TGTGCCAGCAGCCTCGCTCCCGGGACAGGGGCCCGCACAGATACGCAGTATTTT. Translation: CASSLAPGTGARTDTQYF. The entire variable domain, with the rest obtained from reference TRBV14 and TRBJ2-3, is as follows: EAGVTQFPSHSVIEKGQTVTLRCDPISGHDNLYWYRRVMGKEIKFLLHFVKESKQDESGMPNNRFLAERTGGTYSTLKVQPAELEDSGVYFCASSLAPGTGARTDTQYFGPGTRLTVL.

As to this clone: Other nucleotide sequences in the sample specify the same CDR3. The chain recombines TRBV7-9 with TRBJ1-5, with D perhaps matching TRBD1 (6 bases). The CDR3 covers 13 residues. Trimming took 5 bases from V and 5 from J, leaving 10 bases between them. Germline V gene lookup returns CDR1 SEHNR and CDR2 FQNEAQ (reference sequence). Written as DNA, the CDR3 is TGTGCCAGCAGCGCACAGGGCGATCAGCCCCAGCATTTT. This codes for CASSAQGDQPQHF.

This clone came up a few times. The rearrangement uses TRBV25-1 and TRBJ1-2, with 8 bases fitting TRBD1. The germline V gene has CDR1 MGHDK and CDR2 SYGVNS. Trimming took 6 bases from V and 7 from J; bases not matched to a gene: 4. This CDR3 is 12 amino acids long. The CDR3 here is CASRMTGVGYTF. As DNA, the CDR3 is TGTGCCAGCAGGATGACAGGGGTTGGCTACACCTTC.